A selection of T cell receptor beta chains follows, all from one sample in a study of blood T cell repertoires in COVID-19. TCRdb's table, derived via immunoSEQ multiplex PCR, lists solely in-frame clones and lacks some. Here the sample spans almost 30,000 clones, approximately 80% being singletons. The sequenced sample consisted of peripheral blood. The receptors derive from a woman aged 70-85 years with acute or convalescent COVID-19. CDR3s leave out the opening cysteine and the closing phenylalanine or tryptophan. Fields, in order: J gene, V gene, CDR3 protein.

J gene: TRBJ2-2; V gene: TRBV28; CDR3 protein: ASSWTSITGELF
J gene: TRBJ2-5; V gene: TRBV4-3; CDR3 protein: ASSQASGSGETQY
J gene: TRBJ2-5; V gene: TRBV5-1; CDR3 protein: ASSIRETQY
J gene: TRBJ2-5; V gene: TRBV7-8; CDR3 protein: ASSRHGERETQY
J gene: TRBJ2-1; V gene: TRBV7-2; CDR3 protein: ASSFGQSYNEQF
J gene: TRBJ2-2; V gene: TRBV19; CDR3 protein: ASSNLGTPAGELF
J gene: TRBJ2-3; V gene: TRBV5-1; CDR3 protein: ASSVTSGGTDTQY
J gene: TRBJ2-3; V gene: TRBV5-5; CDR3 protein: ASSFLAGFTDTQY
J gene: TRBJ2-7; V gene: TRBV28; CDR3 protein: ASSDRISYEQY
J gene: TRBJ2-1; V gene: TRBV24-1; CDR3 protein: ATSEAQGDSYNEQF
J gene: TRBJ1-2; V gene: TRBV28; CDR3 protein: ASSPSLTGGSGGYT
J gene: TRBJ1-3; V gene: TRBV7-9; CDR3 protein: ATHSTAQFSGNTIY
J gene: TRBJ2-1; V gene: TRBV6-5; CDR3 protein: AVTWTGDNEQF
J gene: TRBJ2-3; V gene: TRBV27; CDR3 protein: ASSLDAGTGRGTQY
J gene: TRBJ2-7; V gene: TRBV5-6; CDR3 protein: ASSLGLAGVRAYEQY
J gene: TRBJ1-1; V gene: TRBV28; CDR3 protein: ASSFRSGGKGNTEAF
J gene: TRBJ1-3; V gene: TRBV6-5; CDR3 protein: ASSLHSNRNTIY
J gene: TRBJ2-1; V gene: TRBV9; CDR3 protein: ASNLDSPNEQF
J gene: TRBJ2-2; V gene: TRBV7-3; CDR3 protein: ASRLASGQGGELF
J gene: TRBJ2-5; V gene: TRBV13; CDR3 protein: ASSSGQGRTQETQY
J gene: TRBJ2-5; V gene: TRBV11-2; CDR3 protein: ASSFSGGVGGGETQY
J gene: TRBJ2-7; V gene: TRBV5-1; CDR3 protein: ASSSSGTAYEQY
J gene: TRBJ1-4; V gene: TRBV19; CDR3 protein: ASSSIRSGRENEKLF
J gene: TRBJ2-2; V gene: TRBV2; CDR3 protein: ASGLAGVGTGELF
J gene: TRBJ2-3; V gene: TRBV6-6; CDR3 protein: ASSPGQGENTQY
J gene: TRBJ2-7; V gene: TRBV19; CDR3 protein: ASSPGLNSYEQY
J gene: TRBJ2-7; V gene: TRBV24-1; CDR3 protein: ATSDSRRGEQY
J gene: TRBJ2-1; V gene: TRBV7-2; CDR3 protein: ASSLGGTSGQKQF
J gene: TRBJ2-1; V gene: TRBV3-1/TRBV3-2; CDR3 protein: ASRPQGATYNEQF
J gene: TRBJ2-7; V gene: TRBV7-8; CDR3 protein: ASSFLAGGYEQY
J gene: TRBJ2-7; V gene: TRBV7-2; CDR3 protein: ASSLETSGSRRSYEQY
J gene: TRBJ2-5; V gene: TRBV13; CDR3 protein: ASSPQTSRETQY
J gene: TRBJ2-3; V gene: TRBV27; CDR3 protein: ASRRQGRTDTQY
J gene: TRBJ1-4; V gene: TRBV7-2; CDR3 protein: ASSPPGTGPNEKLF
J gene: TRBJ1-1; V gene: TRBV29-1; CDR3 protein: SVEHVGRKTEAF
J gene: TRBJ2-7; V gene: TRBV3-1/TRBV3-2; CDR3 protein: ASSQDAVSYEQY
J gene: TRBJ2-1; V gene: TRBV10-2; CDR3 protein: ASSELKRGLLNEQF
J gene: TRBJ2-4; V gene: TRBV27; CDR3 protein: ASSFQGPDNYIQY
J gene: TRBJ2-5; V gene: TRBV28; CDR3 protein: ASSLAVAETQY